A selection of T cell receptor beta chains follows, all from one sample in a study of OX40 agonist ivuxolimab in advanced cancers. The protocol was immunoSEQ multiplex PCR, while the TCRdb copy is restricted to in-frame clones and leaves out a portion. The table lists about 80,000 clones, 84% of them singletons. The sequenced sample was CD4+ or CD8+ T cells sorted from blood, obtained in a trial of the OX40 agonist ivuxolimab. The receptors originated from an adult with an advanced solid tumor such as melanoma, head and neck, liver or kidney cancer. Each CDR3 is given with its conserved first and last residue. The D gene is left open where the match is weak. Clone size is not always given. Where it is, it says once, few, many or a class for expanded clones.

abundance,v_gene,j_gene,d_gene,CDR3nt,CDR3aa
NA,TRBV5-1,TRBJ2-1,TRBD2,TGCGCCAGCAGCTTAGGCGGGGGGGCCAACAATGAGCAGTTCTTC,CASSLGGGANNEQFF
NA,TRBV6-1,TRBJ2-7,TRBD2,TGTGCCAGCAGTTCTACTAGCGGGATGTCCTACGAGCAGTACTTC,CASSSTSGMSYEQYF
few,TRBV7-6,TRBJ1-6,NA,TGTGCCAGCAGCGGGAACACAGGAAATAATTCACCCCTCCACTTT,CASSGNTGNNSPLHF
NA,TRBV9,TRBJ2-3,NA,TGTGCCAGCAGCGCTGGAGCCGGGACCCGAAGCACAGATACGCAGTATTTT,CASSAGAGTRSTDTQYF
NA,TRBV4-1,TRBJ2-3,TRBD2,TGCGCCAGCAGCCAAGTAGTGACTAGCGGGGGTTTTTTAACAGATACGCAGTATTTT,CASSQVVTSGGFLTDTQYF
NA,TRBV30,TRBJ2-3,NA,TGTGCCTGGAGATGGACTAGCACAGATACGCAGTATTTT,CAWRWTSTDTQYF
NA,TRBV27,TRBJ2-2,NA,TGTGCCAGCAGTTTATATGCCAACACCGGGGAGCTGTTTTTT,CASSLYANTGELFF
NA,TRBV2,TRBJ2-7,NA,TGTGCCAGCAGTGAAGCAAGGCCTATTTCCTCCTACGAGCAGTACTTC,CASSEARPISSYEQYF
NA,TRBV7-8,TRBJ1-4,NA,TGTGCCAGCAGCCGAATATACTCTGGACAGACGGCAACTAATGAAAAACTGTTTTTT,CASSRIYSGQTATNEKLFF
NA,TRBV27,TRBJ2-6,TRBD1,TGTGCCAGCAGCTTACTCCGGGACAGCTTTCACTCTGGGGCCAACGTCCTGACTTTC,CASSLLRDSFHSGANVLTF
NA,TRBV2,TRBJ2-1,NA,TGTGCCAGCAGTGGGTTGCGAGGGCACGGCTCCTACAATGAGCAGTTCTTC,CASSGLRGHGSYNEQFF
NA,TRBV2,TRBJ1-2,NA,TGTGCCAGCAGTCTGTCCGGGACCGACTATGGCTACACCTTC,CASSLSGTDYGYTF
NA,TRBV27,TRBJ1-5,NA,TGTGCCAGCAGTTCCGATCCAGGGTATCAGCCCCAGCATTTT,CASSSDPGYQPQHF
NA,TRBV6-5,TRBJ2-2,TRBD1,TGTGCCAGCAGTTACGGACAGGGTACCACCGGGGAGCTGTTTTTT,CASSYGQGTTGELFF
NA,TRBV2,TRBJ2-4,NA,TGTGCCAGCAGTGAAGCTGGCAGGGTTGAGGACATTCAGTACTTC,CASSEAGRVEDIQYF
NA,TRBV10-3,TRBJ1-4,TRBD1,TGTGCCATCAGTGAAGGGGGCTCTTTTGAAAAACTGTTTTTT,CAISEGGSFEKLFF
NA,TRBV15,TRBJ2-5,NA,TGTGCCACCAGGAGGAGCGTGGGAGTGGGGGAGACCCAGTACTTC,CATRRSVGVGETQYF
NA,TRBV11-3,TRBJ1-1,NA,TGTGCCAGCAGCCCGGGGCGGGGGAAGGGGAACACTGAAGCTTTCTTT,CASSPGRGKGNTEAFF
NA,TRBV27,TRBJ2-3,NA,TGTGCCAGCAGTTTACGAGGGCAGGGGAGGGATACGCAGTATTTT,CASSLRGQGRDTQYF
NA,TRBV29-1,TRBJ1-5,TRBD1,TGCAGCGTTGGTGGGCAGGGGGTAAATCAGCCCCAGCATTTT,CSVGGQGVNQPQHF
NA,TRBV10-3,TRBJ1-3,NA,TGTGCCATCAGGTCCTCAGATTACTCTGGAAACACCATATATTTT,CAIRSSDYSGNTIYF
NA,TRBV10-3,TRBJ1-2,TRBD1,TGTGCCATCAGCCCGGACAGGGGGCGAGACTACACCTTC,CAISPDRGRDYTF
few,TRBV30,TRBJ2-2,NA,TGTGCCTGGAGGGGAGGGGACAGAAACACCGGGGAGCTGTTTTTT,CAWRGGDRNTGELFF
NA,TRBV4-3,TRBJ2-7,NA,TGCGCCAGCAGCCAAGCACCCTCCTACGAGCAGTACTTC,CASSQAPSYEQYF
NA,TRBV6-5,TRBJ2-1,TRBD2,TGTGCCAGCAGTTACTCCGGGCGGGAGGCCCAGTTCTTC,CASSYSGREAQFF
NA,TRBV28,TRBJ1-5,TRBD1,TGTGCCAGCAGTTCCCCTCGGGACAGGCATAGCAATCAGCCCCAGCATTTT,CASSSPRDRHSNQPQHF
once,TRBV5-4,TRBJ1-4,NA,TGTGCCAGCAGCCCGCCGGGACTTCAGATGGGAAAACTGTTTTTT,CASSPPGLQMGKLFF
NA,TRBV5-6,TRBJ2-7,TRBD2,TGTGCCAGCAGCTTGTGGACTAGCTCTACCTACGAGCAGTACTTC,CASSLWTSSTYEQYF
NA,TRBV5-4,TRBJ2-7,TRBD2,TGTGCCAGCAGCCCCGGGGGGGGGCAAATCTCCTACGAGCAGTACTTC,CASSPGGGQISYEQYF
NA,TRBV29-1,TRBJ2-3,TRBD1,TGCAGCGTTGAGGGGGGGACAGGGGGCGCAGATACGCAGTATTTT,CSVEGGTGGADTQYF
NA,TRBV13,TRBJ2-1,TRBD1,TGTGCCAGCAGCGGCCGGGACAGGGGTAACAATGAGCAGTTCTTC,CASSGRDRGNNEQFF
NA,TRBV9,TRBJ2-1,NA,TGTGCCAGCAGCCCCCAACAGGATCGGACCTACAATGAGCAGTTCTTC,CASSPQQDRTYNEQFF
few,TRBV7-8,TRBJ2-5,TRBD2,TGTGCCAGCAGCTCCAGGGTTCTGGGAGGGGAGACCCAGTACTTC,CASSSRVLGGETQYF
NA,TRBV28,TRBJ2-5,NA,TGTGCCAGCAGCTGGGCGGGTCAAGAGACCCAGTACTTC,CASSWAGQETQYF
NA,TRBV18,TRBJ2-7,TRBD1,TGTGCCAGCTCACCAGAACAGGGGACCTACGAGCAGTACTTC,CASSPEQGTYEQYF
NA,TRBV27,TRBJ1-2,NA,TGTGCCAGCAGTTTAGTAGGGCCAGGGGGCTACACCTTC,CASSLVGPGGYTF
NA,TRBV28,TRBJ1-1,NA,TGTGCCAGCAGTTTATCCCCAGGCGAAGCTTTCTTT,CASSLSPGEAFF
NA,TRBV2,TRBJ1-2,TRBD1,TGTGCCAGCAGTGTGGGACAGCATAAGTATGGCTACACCTTC,CASSVGQHKYGYTF
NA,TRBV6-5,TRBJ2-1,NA,TGTGCCAGCAAGGAAAGGGCTTCCTACAATGAGCAGTTCTTC,CASKERASYNEQFF